This TCR beta chain was recorded in a study of shared clonotypes between healthy human individuals. Trimming took 0 bases from V and 5 from J, leaving 15 bases between them. The germline V gene has CDR1 SGHRS and CDR2 YFSETQ. The CDR3 has 15 residues. The assay was immunoSEQ multiplex PCR, and TCRdb's table has in-frame clones only and misses some. The data show 1,100,000 or so clones, 75% to 85% seen once. The TCR was taken from a man between 18 and 29 years old in good health. Some clones in this sample may be carry-over from other donors' samples. Sequenced material: memory CD4+ T cells from PBMCs. Subset of the sample: CD45RA-negative fraction. This rearrangement joins TRBV5-1 to TRBJ2-7; perhaps TRBD2 as D (6 bases). The CDR3 region is CASSLEPAGRDEQYF. For the CDR3, the DNA is TGCGCCAGCAGCTTGGAACCCGCGGGGCGCGACGAGCAGTACTTC.